Below, 13 T cell receptor beta chains from the same sample are listed, as sequenced in a study of shared clonotypes between healthy human individuals (TCRdb year 2020). The library was made by the immunoSEQ multiplex PCR assay. TCRdb re-hosts the immuneACCESS table, in-frame sequences only. Its copies lack some clones; in the studies checked, an unresolved V gene accounts for under half of them, and the cause for the rest is not known. Recorded for this sample are around 510,000 clones; around 78% of them occurred a single time. Around 12% of the sample lies in the top ten. The specimen sequenced was PBMCs. Every receptor here comes from a woman aged 35 to 49 in good health. Some clones in this sample may be carry-over from other donors' samples.

The chain joins TRBV29-1 to TRBJ2-3, with TRBD1 matching over 10 bases. Unmatched junction bases numbered 7, after V lost 8 bases and J lost 5 bases. The CDR3 has 13 amino acids. Germline V gene lookup returns CDR1 SQVTM and CDR2 ANQGSEA. CDR3 DNA sequence: TGCAGCACTGGACAGGGGGGTGGAGATACGCAGTATTTT. It codes for CSTGQGGGDTQYF.

The chain is built from TRBV7-9 and TRBJ1-4, with D possibly being TRBD1 (6 bases). V lost 5 bases and J lost 7, with 17 bases in between. Germline CDR1 reads SEHNR; CDR2 reads FQNEAQ (reference sequence). The CDR3 sequence is 15 residues long. The CDR3 sequence is CASSPEGGPLEKLFF. The CDR3 DNA reads as TGTGCCAGCAGCCCAGAGGGGGGGCCTCTTGAAAAACTGTTTTTT.

This sequence joins TRBV4-2 and TRBJ2-7; 11 bases are a match to TRBD2. Trimming removed 0 bases from V and 4 bases from J; junction bases left unmatched: 5. This CDR3 has 16 amino acids. Germline CDR1 reads LGHNA; CDR2 reads YNFKEQ. Here the CDR3 reads CASSQEWGLADYEQYF. CDR3 sequence (DNA): TGTGCCAGCAGCCAAGAGTGGGGACTAGCGGATTACGAGCAGTACTTC.

A single count supports this clone. This may stem from a read error, because a much larger clone lies one nucleotide away. Other DNA sequences in the sample encode the same CDR3. The V and J genes are TRBV30 and TRBJ2-2; no definite D call. Trimming cost V 0 bases and J 5 bases, with 7 bases left between them. Germline V CDR1 and CDR2: GTSNPN, SVGIG (reference sequence). The CDR3 totals 13 residues. This CDR3 is CAWSVLRTGELFF. In DNA form, the CDR3 reads TGTGCCTGGAGTGTACTCAGGACCGGGGAGCTGTTTTTT.

This clone was counted only a few times. The chain combines TRBV25-1 with TRBJ2-7; D assignment may be TRBD1 or TRBD2 (6 bases each). The CDR3 has 11 residues. Germline CDR1 reads MGHDK; CDR2 reads SYGVNS. Deletions cut 2 bases from V and 12 bases from J, with 11 bases between. The CDR3 DNA reads as TGTGCCAGCAGTGAAGGGGGGCCAGGGTACTTC. Its protein product is CASSEGGPGYF.

The chain combines TRBV19 with TRBJ2-1; TRBD1 matches 10 bases. V lost 5 bases and J lost 7; bases outside the gene matches: 2. CDR1 is LNHDA and CDR2 is SQIVND in the germline V gene (reference sequence). The CDR3 loop spans 13 amino acids. The CDR3 is CASSRQGANEQFF. In DNA, the CDR3 is TGTGCCAGTAGTCGACAGGGGGCGAATGAGCAGTTCTTC.

This clone showed up just once. V gene TRBV7-8 combines with J gene TRBJ1-2; D perhaps matches TRBD1 (6 bases). The CDR3 is made up of 16 amino acids. From germline, CDR1 is SGHVS and CDR2 FQNEAQ. V dropped 5 bases and J dropped 2 bases, with 18 bases sitting between them. The CDR3 loop reads CASSRAGGSENYGYTF. CDR3 DNA sequence: TGTGCCAGCAGCCGAGCGGGGGGCTCGGAAAACTATGGCTACACCTTC. Filled out from reference TRBV7-8 and TRBJ1-2, the complete variable domain reads GAGVSQSPRYKVAKRGQDVALRCDPISGHVSLFWYQQALGQGPEFLTYFQNEAQLDKSGLPSDRFFAERPEGSVSTLKIQRTQQEDSAVYLCASSRAGGSENYGYTFGSGTRLTVV.

This clone was observed once. CDR3 sequence: CASSQGRTSGRRQFF. Here the CDR3 DNA reads TGCGCCAGCAGCCAAGGTCGTACTAGCGGGAGAAGGCAGTTCTTC. The gene calls are TRBV4-3 and TRBJ2-1, with 11 bases that match TRBD2. V was pared by 1 base and J by 12 bases, with 8 bases of the junction left unmatched. This CDR3 is built from 15 residues. The germline V gene has CDR1 LGHNA and CDR2 YSLEER.

V and J are TRBV4-1 and TRBJ1-2; D uncertain. The CDR3 is 14 amino acids. With 1 base removed from V and 4 bases from J, the gap between germline ends came to 10 bases. The germline V gene has CDR1 MGHRA and CDR2 YSYEKL. The CDR3 loop reads CASSQARGSYGYTF. Here the CDR3 DNA reads TGCGCCAGCAGCCAAGCTCGCGGCAGCTATGGCTACACCTTC.

The rearrangement links TRBV5-1 to TRBJ2-1, with 13 nucleotides matching TRBD2. The CDR3 is 17 residues long. Losses at the gene ends were 0 bases for V and 2 bases for J; bases not matched to a gene: 2. CDR1 and CDR2 from the germline V gene are SGHRS and YFSETQ. CDR3 loop: CASSLGTSGRAYNEQFF. CDR3 coding DNA: TGCGCCAGCAGCTTGGGAACTAGCGGGAGGGCCTACAATGAGCAGTTCTTC.

The chain joins TRBV7-3 to TRBJ2-1; D gene uncertain. CDR1 and CDR2 from the germline V gene are SGHTA and FQGTGA. V lost 2 bases to trimming and J lost 7 bases, with 9 bases between them. The CDR3 consists of 13 residues. The CDR3 DNA reads as TGTGCCAGCAGCTTATTCGGGCGGAATGAGCAGTTCTTC. Amino acids: CASSLFGRNEQFF.

The chain has TRBV29-1 and TRBJ2-7; D may correspond to TRBD1 or TRBD2 (6 bases each). The germline gives CDR1 SQVTM, CDR2 ANQGSEA. V was shortened by 3 bases and J by 4 bases, with 13 bases between the two germline ends. The CDR3 contains 13 residues. The CDR3 bases are TGCAGCGTTGACTTAGGGGGGACTTACGAGCAGTACTTC. Protein: CSVDLGGTYEQYF.

This clone has a single count. A far bigger clonotype differs at one base, so this is likely a read error. The same CDR3 arises from other DNA sequences in this sample as well. This chain uses TRBV25-1 with TRBJ2-7; possible D gene TRBD1, 6 bases. The germline gives CDR1 MGHDK, CDR2 SYGVNS. The V and J ends lost 8 bases and 2 bases respectively, with 10 bases between them. The CDR3 has 12 residues. The CDR3 DNA sequence: TGTGCCAGCGGTACAGGGACCTACGAGCAGTACTTC. Translation: CASGTGTYEQYF.